The 3 T cell receptor beta chains presented below share a single source sample, sequenced in a study of read filtering for tumor transcriptome and immune sequencing (dated by TCRdb to 2018 to 2020). The run used an Illumina HiSeq 4000. Starting from roughly 370 ng RNA, TCR libraries were constructed with the Immunoverse kit using molecular barcoded adaptors that cover the alpha/delta and beta/gamma chains. TCRdb cleaned the public reads at Q25 with fastp, built clones with MiXCR and kept in-frame beta chains. Merged by CDR3 protein, the rows form single entries marked with the most common genes and DNA. The sample contains fewer than 75,000 distinct CDR3 sequences, 20% to 25% of them found a single time. The top ten constitute 17% of the sample. The sequencing sample was made of a population of CD138-negative cells sorted from bone marrow. Reading the label with the study, this specimen's cell subset or site is: bone marrow mononuclear cells depleted of CD138+ plasma/myeloma cells by negative magnetic selection. The receptor source for this set is a donor aged 40 or older with multiple myeloma.

The sample holds many counts of this clonotype. This chain joins TRBV6-1 and TRBJ1-1; no clear D gene. V was clipped by 4 bases and J by 1 base, with 7 bases between them. The CDR3 is 13 residues long. Germline lookup yields CDR1 MNHNS and CDR2 SASEGT. The CDR3 loop is CASSVWENTEAFF. The CDR3 bases are TGTGCCAGCAGTGTGTGGGAGAACACTGAAGCTTTCTTT.

This clonotype was counted a few times. The CDR3 sequence is CASIGTFYGYTF. CDR3 DNA sequence: TGTGCCAGCATCGGGACATTCTATGGCTACACCTTC. The rearrangement uses TRBV2 and TRBJ1-2; weak D call: TRBD1 (6 bases). This CDR3 region has 12 residues. Between the trimmed V and J ends, which lost 7 bases and 4 bases, there was a span of 10 bases. Germline V CDR1 and CDR2: SNHLY, FYNNEI.

Many counts were recorded for this clonotype. The rearrangement links TRBV20-1 to TRBJ1-1; D gene ambiguous. CDR1 is DFQATT and CDR2 is SNEGSKA in the germline V gene (reference sequence). The CDR3 spans 14 residues. V was pared by 6 bases and J by 3 bases, with 17 bases between. The CDR3 protein is CSAPPGPQDTEAFF. Here the CDR3 DNA reads TGCAGTGCGCCGCCAGGCCCCCAGGACACTGAAGCTTTCTTT.